This T cell receptor beta chain was profiled in a study of T cells in tuberculosis. Measured with immunoSEQ multiplex PCR; TCRdb has only the in-frame clones, and not every one. This table holds about 35,000 clones, roughly nine tenths found once. The CDR3 sequence is 19 residues long. V shed 0 bases, J shed 0 bases, and the junction held 8 bases outside the gene matches. Germline V CDR1 and CDR2: SGHVS, FNYEAQ. Noted time point: new active TB diagnosis, blood taken before or within 7 days of starting treatment. The TCR comes from an adult with tuberculosis. Some clones in this sample may be carry-over from other donors' samples. The sequencing used PBMCs, collected at tuberculosis diagnosis. J is TRBJ1-1 and V is TRBV7-6; 12 nucleotides line up with TRBD1. The CDR3 sequence: CASSLAAGTGGPLNTEAFF. CDR3 bases: TGTGCCAGCAGCTTAGCGGCGGGGACAGGGGGCCCCTTGAACACTGAAGCTTTCTTT.